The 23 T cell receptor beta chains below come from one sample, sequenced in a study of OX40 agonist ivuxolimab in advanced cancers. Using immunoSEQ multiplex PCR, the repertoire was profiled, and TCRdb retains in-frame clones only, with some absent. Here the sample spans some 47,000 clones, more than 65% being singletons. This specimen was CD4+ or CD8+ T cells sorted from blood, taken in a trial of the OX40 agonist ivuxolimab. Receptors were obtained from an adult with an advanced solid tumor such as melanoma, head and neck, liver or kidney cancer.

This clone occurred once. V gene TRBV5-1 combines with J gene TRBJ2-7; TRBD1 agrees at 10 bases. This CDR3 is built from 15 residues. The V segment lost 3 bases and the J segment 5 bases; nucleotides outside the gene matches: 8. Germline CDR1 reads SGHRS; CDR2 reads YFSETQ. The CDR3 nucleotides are TGCGCCAGCAGCTCCGGGACAGGGGCGAAAAACGAGCAGTACTTC. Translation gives CASSSGTGAKNEQYF. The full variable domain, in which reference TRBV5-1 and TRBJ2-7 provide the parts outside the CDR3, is KAGVTQTPRYLIKTRGQQVTLSCSPISGHRSVSWYQQTPGQGLQFLFEYFSETQRNKGNFPGRFSGRQFSNSRSEMNVSTLELGDSALYLCASSSGTGAKNEQYFGPGTRLTVT.

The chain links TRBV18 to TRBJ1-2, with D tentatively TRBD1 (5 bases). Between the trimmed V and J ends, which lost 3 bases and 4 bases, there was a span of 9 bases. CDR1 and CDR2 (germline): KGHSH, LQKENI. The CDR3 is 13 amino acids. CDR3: CASSPGGGYGYTF. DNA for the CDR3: TGTGCCAGCTCACCGGGGGGAGGCTATGGCTACACCTTC.

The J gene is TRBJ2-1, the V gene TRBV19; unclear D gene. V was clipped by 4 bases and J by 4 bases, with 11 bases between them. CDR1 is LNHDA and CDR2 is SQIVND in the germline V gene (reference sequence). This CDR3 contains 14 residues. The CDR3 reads CASSNIPLYNEQFF. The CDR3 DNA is TGTGCCAGTAGTAATATCCCTTTATACAATGAGCAGTTCTTC. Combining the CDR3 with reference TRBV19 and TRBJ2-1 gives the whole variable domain DGGITQSPKYLFRKEGQNVTLSCEQNLNHDAMYWYRQDPGQGLRLIYYSQIVNDFQKGDIAEGYSVSREKKESFPLTVTSAQKNPTAFYLCASSNIPLYNEQFFGPGTRLTVL.

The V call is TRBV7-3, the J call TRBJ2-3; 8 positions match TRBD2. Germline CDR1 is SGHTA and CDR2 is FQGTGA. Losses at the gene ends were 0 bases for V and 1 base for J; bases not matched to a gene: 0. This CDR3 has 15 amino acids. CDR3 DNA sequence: TGTGCCAGCAGCTTAACAGCGGGGGGCACAGATACGCAGTATTTT. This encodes CASSLTAGGTDTQYF.

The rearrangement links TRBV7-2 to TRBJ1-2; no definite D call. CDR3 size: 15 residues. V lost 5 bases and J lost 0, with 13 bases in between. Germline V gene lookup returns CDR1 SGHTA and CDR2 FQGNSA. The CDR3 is CASSLMEAANYGYTF. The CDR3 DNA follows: TGTGCCAGCAGCCTCATGGAAGCGGCTAACTATGGCTACACCTTC.

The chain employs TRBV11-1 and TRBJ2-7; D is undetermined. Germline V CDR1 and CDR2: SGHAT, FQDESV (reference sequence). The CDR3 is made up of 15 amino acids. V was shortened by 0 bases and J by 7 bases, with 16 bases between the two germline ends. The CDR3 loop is CASSLATALLREQYF. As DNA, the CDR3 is TGTGCCAGCAGCTTAGCCACCGCCCTACTACGGGAGCAGTACTTC. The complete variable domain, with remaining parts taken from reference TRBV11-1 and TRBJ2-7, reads EAEVAQSPRYKITEKSQAVAFWCDPISGHATLYWYRQILGQGPELLVQFQDESVVDDSQLPKDRFSAERLKGVDSTLKIQPAELGDSAMYLCASSLATALLREQYFGPGTRLTVT.

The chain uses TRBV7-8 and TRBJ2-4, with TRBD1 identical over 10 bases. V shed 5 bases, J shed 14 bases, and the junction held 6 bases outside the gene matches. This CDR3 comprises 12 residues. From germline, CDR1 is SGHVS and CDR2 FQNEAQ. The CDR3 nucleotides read TGTGCCAGCAGCGGGACCGGGACAGGGGAGTACTTC. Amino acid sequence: CASSGTGTGEYF. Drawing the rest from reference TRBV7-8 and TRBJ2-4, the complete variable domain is GAGVSQSPRYKVAKRGQDVALRCDPISGHVSLFWYQQALGQGPEFLTYFQNEAQLDKSGLPSDRFFAERPEGSVSTLKIQRTQQEDSAVYLCASSGTGTGEYFGAGTRLSVL.

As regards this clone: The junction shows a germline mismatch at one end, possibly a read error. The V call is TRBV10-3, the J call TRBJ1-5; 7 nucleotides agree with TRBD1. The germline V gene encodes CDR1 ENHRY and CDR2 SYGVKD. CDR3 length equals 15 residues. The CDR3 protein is CASSPMTGSNQPQHF. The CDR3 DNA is TGTGCCAGCAGTCCTATGACAGGGAGTAATCAGCCCCAGCATTTT.

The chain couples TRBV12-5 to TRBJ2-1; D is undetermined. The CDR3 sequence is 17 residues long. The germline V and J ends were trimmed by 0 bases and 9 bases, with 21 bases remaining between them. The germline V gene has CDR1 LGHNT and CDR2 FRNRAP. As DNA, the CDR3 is TGTGCTAGTGGTTTGGTACTTTTGGCAGGAGTAGAGAGTGAGCAGTTCTTC. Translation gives CASGLVLLAGVESEQFF.

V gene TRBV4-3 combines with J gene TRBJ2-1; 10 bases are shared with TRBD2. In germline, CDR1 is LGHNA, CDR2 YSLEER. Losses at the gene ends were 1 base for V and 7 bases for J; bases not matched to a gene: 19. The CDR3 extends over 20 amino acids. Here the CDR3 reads CASSQGGASGRGGGRNEQFF. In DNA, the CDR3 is TGCGCCAGCAGCCAAGGGGGTGCTAGCGGGAGAGGGGGCGGTCGGAATGAGCAGTTCTTC.

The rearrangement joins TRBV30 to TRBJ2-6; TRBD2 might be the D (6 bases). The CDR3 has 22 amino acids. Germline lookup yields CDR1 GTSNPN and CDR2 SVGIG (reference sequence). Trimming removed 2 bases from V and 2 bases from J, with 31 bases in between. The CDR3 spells CAWSPRAGLPGPRRAGANVLTF. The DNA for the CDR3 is TGTGCCTGGAGTCCCAGGGCGGGGTTACCGGGCCCCAGAAGAGCTGGGGCCAACGTCCTGACTTTC.

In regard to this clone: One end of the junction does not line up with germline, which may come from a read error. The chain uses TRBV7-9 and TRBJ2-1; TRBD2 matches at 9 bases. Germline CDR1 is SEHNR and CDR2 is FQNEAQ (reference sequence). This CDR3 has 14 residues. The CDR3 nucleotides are TGTGCCAGCAGGTTAGCGGGAGCCTACAATGAGCAGTTCTTC. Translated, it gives CASRLAGAYNEQFF.

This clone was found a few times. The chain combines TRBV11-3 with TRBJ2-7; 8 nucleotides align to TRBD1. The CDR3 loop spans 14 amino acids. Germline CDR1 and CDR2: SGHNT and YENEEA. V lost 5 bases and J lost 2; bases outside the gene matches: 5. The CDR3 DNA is TGTGCCAGCAGCCCAGGGGGCCCCGCCTACGAGCAGTACTTC. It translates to CASSPGGPAYEQYF.

The chain's CDR3 is CASSLARDGEAFF. The CDR3 DNA follows: TGTGCCAGCAGCCTGGCCCGGGACGGAGAAGCTTTCTTT. J is TRBJ1-1 and V is TRBV7-3; D perhaps matches TRBD1 (5 bases). CDR1 is SGHTA and CDR2 is FQGTGA in the germline V gene. The CDR3 is 13 amino acids. V was shortened by 5 bases and J by 8 bases, with 15 bases between the two germline ends.

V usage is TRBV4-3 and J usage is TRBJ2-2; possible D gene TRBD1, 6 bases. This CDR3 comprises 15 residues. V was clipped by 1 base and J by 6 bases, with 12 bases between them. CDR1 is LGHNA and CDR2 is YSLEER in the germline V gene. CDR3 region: CASSQGQGSSGELFF. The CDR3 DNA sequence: TGCGCCAGCAGCCAAGGCCAGGGGTCGTCCGGGGAGCTGTTTTTT.

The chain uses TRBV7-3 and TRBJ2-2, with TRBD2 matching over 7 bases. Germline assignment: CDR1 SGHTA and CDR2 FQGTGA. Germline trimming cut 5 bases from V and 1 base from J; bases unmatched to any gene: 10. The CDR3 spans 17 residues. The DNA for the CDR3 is TGTGCCAGCAGCCCCCCTAGTGGGGGGGAGAACACCGGGGAGCTGTTTTTT. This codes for CASSPPSGGENTGELFF.

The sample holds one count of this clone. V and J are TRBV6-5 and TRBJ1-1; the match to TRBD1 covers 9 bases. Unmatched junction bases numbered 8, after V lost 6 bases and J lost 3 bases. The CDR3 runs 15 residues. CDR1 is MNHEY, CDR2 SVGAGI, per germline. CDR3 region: CASSYRGRPDTEAFF. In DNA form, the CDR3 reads TGTGCCAGCAGCTACAGGGGGCGCCCCGACACTGAAGCTTTCTTT.

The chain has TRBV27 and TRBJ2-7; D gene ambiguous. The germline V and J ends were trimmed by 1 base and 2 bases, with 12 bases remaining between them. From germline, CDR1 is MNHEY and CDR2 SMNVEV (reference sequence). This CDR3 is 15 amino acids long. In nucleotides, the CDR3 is TGTGCCAGCAGTTTATACCGAGGAGTTACCTACGAGCAGTACTTC. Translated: CASSLYRGVTYEQYF.

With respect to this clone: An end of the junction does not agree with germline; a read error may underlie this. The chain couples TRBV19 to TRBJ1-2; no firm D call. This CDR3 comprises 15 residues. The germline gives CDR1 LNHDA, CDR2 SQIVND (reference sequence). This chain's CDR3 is CASSIASLANYSYTF. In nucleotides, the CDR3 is TGTGCCAGTAGTATAGCAAGTCTAGCTAACTATAGCTACACCTTC.

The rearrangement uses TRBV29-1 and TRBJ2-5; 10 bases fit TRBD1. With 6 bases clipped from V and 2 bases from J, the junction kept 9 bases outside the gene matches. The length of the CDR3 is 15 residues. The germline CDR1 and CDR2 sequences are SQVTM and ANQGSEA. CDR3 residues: CSVAPRDRGQETQYF. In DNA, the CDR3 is TGCAGCGTAGCTCCCCGGGACAGGGGACAAGAGACCCAGTACTTC.

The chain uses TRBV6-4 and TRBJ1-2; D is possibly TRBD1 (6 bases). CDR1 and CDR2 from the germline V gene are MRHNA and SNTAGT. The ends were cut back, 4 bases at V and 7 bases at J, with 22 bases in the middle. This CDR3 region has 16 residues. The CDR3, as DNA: TGTGCCAGCAGTGTTTCTAGGACAGCCCCCTTGAGTGGCTACACCTTC. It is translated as CASSVSRTAPLSGYTF.

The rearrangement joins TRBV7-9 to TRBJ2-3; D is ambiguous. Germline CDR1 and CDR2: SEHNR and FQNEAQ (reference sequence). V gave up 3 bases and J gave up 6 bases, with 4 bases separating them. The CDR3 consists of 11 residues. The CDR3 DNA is TGTGCCAGCAGCTTCTACGATACGCAGTATTTT. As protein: CASSFYDTQYF.

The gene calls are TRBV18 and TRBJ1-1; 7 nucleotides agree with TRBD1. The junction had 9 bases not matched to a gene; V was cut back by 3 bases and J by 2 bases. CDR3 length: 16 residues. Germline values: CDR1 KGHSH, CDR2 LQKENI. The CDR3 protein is CASSPIRDSGNTEAFF. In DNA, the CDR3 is TGTGCCAGCTCACCTATTCGGGACAGCGGAAACACTGAAGCTTTCTTT.